The next 10 T cell receptor beta chains were all read from a single sample in a study of T cell repertoires in urothelial bladder cancer. Assay used: immunoSEQ multiplex PCR; TCRdb lists only in-frame clones, some missing. The sample includes around 12,000 clones, 60% to 70% of them seen just once. Specimen: tumor-infiltrating cells from bladder cancer. These receptors were obtained from a human donor with urothelial carcinoma.

This sequence joins TRBV18 and TRBJ2-7, with D maybe TRBD1 (5 bases). Trimming pared 3 bases from V and 0 bases from J, leaving 12 bases between. Germline CDR1 KGHSH, CDR2 LQKENI. This CDR3 spans 15 amino acids. In DNA form, the CDR3 reads TGTGCCAGCTCACCCAGGACATCCAGCTCCTACGAGCAGTACTTC. Its translation: CASSPRTSSSYEQYF.

V usage is TRBV5-1 and J usage is TRBJ2-5, with 11 bases lining up with TRBD2. With 5 bases clipped from V and 3 bases from J, the junction kept 3 bases outside the gene matches. Looked up from germline, CDR1 is SGHRS and CDR2 is YFSETQ. The CDR3 sequence is 14 residues long. The CDR3, as DNA: TGCGCCAGCAGGTTACTAGCGGGGGAAGAGACCCAGTACTTC. It translates to CASRLLAGEETQYF.

The chain carries TRBV9 and TRBJ2-1, with D tentatively TRBD2 (7 bases). Per germline, CDR1 SGDLS and CDR2 YYNGEE. V lost 0 bases and J 8 bases, leaving 15 bases between the germline ends. CDR3 size: 15 residues. This CDR3 reads CASSVEAAGAHEQFF. The CDR3 nucleotides are TGTGCCAGCAGCGTAGAAGCCGCGGGGGCGCATGAGCAGTTCTTC. Filled out from reference TRBV9 and TRBJ2-1, the complete variable domain reads DSGVTQTPKHLITATGQRVTLRCSPRSGDLSVYWYQQSLDQGLQFLIQYYNGEERAKGNILERFSAQQFPDLHSELNLSSLELGDSALYFCASSVEAAGAHEQFFGPGTRLTVL.

The genes are TRBV2 and TRBJ2-3, with D unclear. CDR3 length: 16 amino acids. V shed 7 bases and J shed 1 base, with 18 bases lying between them. CDR1 and CDR2 from the germline V gene are SNHLY and FYNNEI. The CDR3 sequence is CASTPPRIRGTDTQYF. The CDR3 nucleotides read TGTGCCAGCACCCCTCCGAGGATTAGGGGCACAGATACGCAGTATTTT.

The table lists this clone with a few counts. This chain links TRBV5-8 with TRBJ1-1; TRBD1 matches at 9 bases. Unmatched junction bases numbered 4, after V lost 0 bases and J lost 1 base. Germline V gene sequence: CDR1 SGHTS, CDR2 YDEGEE. This CDR3 spans 16 amino acids. This CDR3 is CASSLGTGERNTEAFF. The CDR3 nucleotides are TGTGCCAGCAGCTTGGGGACAGGGGAGAGGAACACTGAAGCTTTCTTT.

This clone was recorded once. The chain has TRBV7-2 and TRBJ2-5; D is uncertain. V was shortened by 3 bases and J by 5 bases, with 7 bases between the two germline ends. CDR3 size: 12 residues. From germline, CDR1 is SGHTA and CDR2 FQGNSA. As DNA, the CDR3 is TGTGCCAGCAGCTTGGCGACGGAGACCCAGTACTTC. This translates into CASSLATETQYF.

This sequence joins TRBV11-2 and TRBJ2-7; 12 bases are shared with TRBD1. With V trimmed by 5 bases and J by 5 bases, 7 bases remained unmatched. Germline loops: CDR1 SGHAT, CDR2 FQNNGV. The CDR3 consists of 15 residues. The CDR3 region is CASSIRDRGRDEQYF. In DNA, the CDR3 is TGTGCCAGCAGCATCCGGGACAGGGGGCGGGACGAGCAGTACTTC.

This clone was seen a handful of times. The chain couples TRBV10-3 to TRBJ2-1; maybe TRBD1 (6 bases). CDR3 length equals 15 residues. The germline CDR1 and CDR2 sequences are ENHRY and SYGVKD. The ends were cut back, 6 bases at V and 5 bases at J, with 17 bases in the middle. The CDR3 coding sequence is TGTGCCATCAGCACCAGTACAGGGTTCAACAATGAGCAGTTCTTC. Translation: CAISTSTGFNNEQFF.

This clone occurred a few times. The genes are TRBV7-8 and TRBJ2-7, with TRBD1 identical over 9 bases. Germline V lookup: CDR1 SGHVS, CDR2 FQNEAQ. V dropped 5 bases and J dropped 4; count of bases not matched to a gene: 12. The CDR3 runs to 16 residues. CDR3 DNA: TGTGCCAGCAGCGAATTATCCGGGACAGGGAATTACGAGCAGTACGTC. It specifies CASSELSGTGNYEQYV.

The V and J genes are TRBV9 and TRBJ2-6; no clear D. CDR1 is SGDLS and CDR2 is YYNGEE in the germline V gene. The CDR3 totals 15 residues. The V end was cut by 4 bases, the J end by 0 bases, with 8 bases between. The CDR3 reads CASSLGYSGANVLTF. The DNA for the CDR3 is TGTGCCAGCAGCCTTGGATACTCTGGGGCCAACGTCCTGACTTTC. Complete variable domain (other parts from reference TRBV9 and TRBJ2-6): DSGVTQTPKHLITATGQRVTLRCSPRSGDLSVYWYQQSLDQGLQFLIQYYNGEERAKGNILERFSAQQFPDLHSELNLSSLELGDSALYFCASSLGYSGANVLTFGAGSRLTVL.